This T cell receptor (beta chain) was recovered during a study of identical twins. Findings and limits, study-wide: Abundant beta clonotypes from cord blood had fewer insertions, unlike memory repertoires, which showed none. The study based its conclusions on cross-sectional statistical analysis and did not follow the same donors. Invariant populations such as MAIT and iNKT cells could partly muddle zero-insertion analyses.

The CDR3 covers 16 residues. The germline V gene encodes CDR1 SGDLS and CDR2 YYNGEE. V was clipped by 7 bases and J by 1 base, with 20 bases between them. This clonotype was seen at least ten times. Antigen specificity is unknown. One entry per CDR3 protein, called by TCRdb with MiXCR from the 5' RACE reads. The sample lists approximately 670,000 distinct CDR3 sequences, around 5.7% occurring once. The sample taken for sequencing was naive T cells sorted from blood. The chain employs TRBV9 and TRBJ2-5; D is possibly TRBD1 or TRBD2 (5 bases each). The receptor's source is a man younger than 35 in good health. The DNA for the CDR3 is TGTGCCAGCGCCGGAGGTGAAGGGGCAGGCCAAGAGACCCAGTACTTC. Amino acid sequence: CASAGGEGAGQETQYF. Filled out from reference TRBV9 and TRBJ2-5, the complete variable domain reads DSGVTQTPKHLITATGQRVTLRCSPRSGDLSVYWYQQSLDQGLQFLIQYYNGEERAKGNILERFSAQQFPDLHSELNLSSLELGDSALYFCASAGGEGAGQETQYFGPGTRLLVL.